The 10 T cell receptor beta chains given below trace back to one sample, sequenced in a study of blood T cell repertoires in COVID-19 (TCRdb year 2020). To prepare the library, the immunoSEQ multiplex PCR assay was applied. Imported from immuneACCESS, the table was reduced by TCRdb to in-frame sequences with V and J called. These copies leave out some clones; in studies compared against another copy, an unresolved V gene accounts for under half, and the cause of the remainder is not known. For this sample there are about 140,000 clones; 65% to 85% appear just once. In total, the top ten clones hold less than 9% of the sample. The sequenced sample consisted of peripheral blood. The receptors come from a man between 25 and 39 years old with COVID-19, enrolled during active disease.

The V call is TRBV27, the J call TRBJ1-6; D ambiguous. Deletions cut 4 bases from V and 0 bases from J, with 16 bases between. This CDR3 spans 18 amino acids. CDR1 and CDR2 from the germline V gene are MNHEY and SMNVEV (reference sequence). The CDR3 coding sequence is TGTGCCAGCAGTTCCTACAGCTTTTCCAGCTCCTATAATTCACCCCTCCACTTT. It yields the protein CASSSYSFSSSYNSPLHF.

This clone was counted only a few times. The rearrangement joins TRBV9 to TRBJ1-5, with D unresolved. Trimming stripped 4 bases from V and 5 bases from J, with 13 bases between. CDR1 and CDR2 from the germline V gene are SGDLS and YYNGEE. CDR3 length: 14 residues. CDR3 nucleotide sequence: TGTGCCAGCAGCCCCCGAACGGGAGATCAGCCCCAGCATTTT. Its protein is CASSPRTGDQPQHF.

The chain couples TRBV14 to TRBJ1-2, with D uncertain. Germline values: CDR1 SGHDN, CDR2 FVKESK. This CDR3 is built from 13 residues. The V gene lost 1 base and the J gene lost 1 base, with 4 bases spanning the gap. CDR3 loop: CASSQGGNYGYTF. For the CDR3, the DNA is TGTGCCAGCAGCCAAGGAGGTAACTATGGCTACACCTTC.

CDR3 nucleotide sequence: TGTGCCAGCAGCCAACAAAGGGGCGGGGTTAGCAATCAGCCCCAGCATTTT. Translation gives CASSQQRGGVSNQPQHF. The chain employs TRBV7-2 and TRBJ1-5; D may be TRBD1 (5 bases). Trimming pared 5 bases from V and 0 bases from J, leaving 17 bases between. Looked up from germline, CDR1 is SGHTA and CDR2 is FQGNSA. This CDR3 comprises 17 residues.

The chain is built from TRBV29-1 and TRBJ2-3; 9 nucleotides align to TRBD2. The V gene end was trimmed by 8 bases and the J gene end by 6 bases; junction bases not matched to a gene: 15. The CDR3 length is 15 residues. Germline CDR1 is SQVTM and CDR2 is ANQGSEA. As DNA, the CDR3 is TGCAGCATTCTGGCTAGCGGGACTTCCCTGGATACGCAGTATTTT. It translates to CSILASGTSLDTQYF.

CDR3 bases: TGTGCCAGCAGCCAAGAGTCCCGGGCCCGGGGGGCTGAAGCTTTCTTT. Its translation is CASSQESRARGAEAFF. The V call is TRBV3-1 (or the pseudogene TRBV3-2), the J call TRBJ1-1; D might be TRBD1 (5 bases). CDR3 length: 16 residues. CDR1 is LGHDT, CDR2 YNNKEL, per germline (reference sequence). Trimming pared 0 bases from V and 6 bases from J, leaving 17 bases between.

The chain carries TRBV11-2 and TRBJ1-1, with D tentatively TRBD1 (6 bases). This CDR3 spans 14 amino acids. Germline V CDR1 and CDR2: SGHAT, FQNNGV. With 0 bases removed from V and 6 bases from J, the gap between germline ends came to 11 bases. CDR3 DNA: TGTGCCAGCAGCTTAGAGACAGGTTTCGCTGAAGCTTTCTTT. Translated: CASSLETGFAEAFF.

This clone was found many times. V gene TRBV29-1 combines with J gene TRBJ2-1, with 7 bases fitting TRBD1. The V and J ends lost 4 bases and 4 bases, in that order; junction bases with no gene match: 4. Germline lookup yields CDR1 SQVTM and CDR2 ANQGSEA. The length of the CDR3 is 13 residues. CDR3 residues: CSVGTGDYNEQFF. The CDR3 DNA is TGCAGCGTTGGGACAGGTGATTACAATGAGCAGTTCTTC.

The V and J genes are TRBV7-3 and TRBJ1-2; D not resolved. Looked up from germline, CDR1 is SGHTA and CDR2 is FQGTGA. This CDR3 has 10 residues. Trimming cost V 5 bases and J 5 bases, with 3 bases left between them. CDR3 loop: CASSLYGYTF. CDR3 sequence (DNA): TGTGCCAGCAGCCTGTATGGCTACACCTTC.

The chain has TRBV7-2 and TRBJ2-1; D not resolved. With 4 bases removed from V and 3 bases from J, the gap between germline ends came to 10 bases. There are 14 residues in the CDR3. Germline CDR1 SGHTA, CDR2 FQGNSA. The CDR3 sequence is CASSSSGLYNEQFF. The DNA of the CDR3 is TGTGCCAGCAGCTCCAGTGGTCTCTACAATGAGCAGTTCTTC.